Listed here is a single T cell receptor beta chain. The antigen it binds to is not known. One base away there is no much larger clone; base qualities are not given. The entire amount of isolated RNA was reverse transcribed using the High Capacity cDNA Reverse Transcription Kit, so the sequenced TCRB transcripts were expressed ones. Naive, central memory and regulatory T cell samples underwent deep immunoSEQ sequencing, averaging around 4 million total reads per sample. Sorted cells were lysed in RLT buffer and RNA was extracted with DNase-treated RNeasy Micro or Mini kits, depending on cell number. Each cell subset was processed on its own to prevent cross-contamination, while patient and healthy donor samples were processed together. The immunoSEQ multiplex PCR was used to amplify TCRB sequences from cDNA, generating 87-bp fragments that spanned the CDR3 region. Amplicons were sequenced on the Illumina HiSeq platform. Per the source publication's procedure: PCR bias was corrected computationally using synthetic template baselines, and reads within Hamming distance 2 were collapsed, with unmergeable singletons discarded. Reads were aligned against IMGT so that V, D and J genes, CDR3 length and insertions or deletions at six rearrangement sites could be assigned. Within each subset, clonotype counts were normalized to the number of sorted cells before true diversity and Gini coefficients were calculated with the tcR R package. The overlap coefficient, calculated on TCRB nucleotide sequences, was used to quantify repertoire sharing. TCRdb provides this immuneACCESS table in a form limited to in-frame rearrangements. Some clones are lacking; in checked studies, under half of them reflect an unresolved V gene, and why the rest are absent is not known. D and trimming were read from the DNA, whereas the V and J calls and clone size are those reported in that table. The sample table shows approximately 170,000 clones, and about 7.9% are seen once. The leading ten clones occupy approximately 0.54% of the sample.

The data are from a study of beta chain features in type 1 diabetes (dated by TCRdb to the late 2010s). For the wider study: No differences in mean age, gender distribution, total cell number or subset yield were found between patients and healthy donors. In the study, TCRB repertoires of sorted circulating CD4+ T cell subsets from recently diagnosed type 1 diabetes patients were compared with those of matched healthy donors. Naive and central memory subsets were obtained from all 30 or so donors, but regulatory and stem cell-like memory subsets were isolated from only 8 patients and 8 healthy donors. A total of roughly 99,000,000 sorted cells were examined across all samples, and the number of cells per subset was strongly correlated with RNA yield.

Each donor gave one peripheral blood draw, approximately 110 mL on average, collected into heparinised tubes. Naive, central memory, regulatory and stem cell-like memory CD4+ T cells were sorted on a BD FACSAria II using a panel including CD45RO, CCR7, CD25, CD127, CD95 and CD27. Purity was above 95% for every sorted population. PBMCs were separated immediately by Lymphoprep density gradient centrifugation and were stained directly, without being cultured. So that batch effects would be minimized, each experiment stained and sorted samples in pairs, pairing one healthy donor with one patient. Study-wide conclusions, independent of this receptor: The naive, central memory and regulatory TCRB repertoires appeared to resemble one another more closely among patients than among healthy donors. Shorter templates might be favored by PCR, yet because patient and control samples were amplified and corrected together, any such skew would affect both groups equally. A moderate but significant shortening of TCRB CDR3 length was observed in type 1 diabetes patients in all four CD4+ subsets. Sequencing cDNA rather than genomic DNA could over-represent highly expressing activated cells, although activation and CD3 levels did not differ between groups. Because small numbers of individuals were included in the HLA sub-analyses, any influence of HLA type on TCRB rearrangement was left unresolved. At VDJ recombination sites, patients with type 1 diabetes made fewer insertions and deleted more nucleotides, a pattern implying thymic rearrangement abnormalities.

This clonotype originated in a young man with type 1 diabetes. Sequenced sample: central memory CD4+ T cells from blood.

The bases read TGCGCCAGCAGCCATGTGGAACTCCCCTCGGGGCAGTACTTC. Its translation reads: CASSHVELPSGQYF. The chain is assembled from TRBV4-1 and TRBJ2-7, with no confident D gene call. The CDR3 runs 14 amino acids, cysteine and phenylalanine included. The retained sequence is limited to the CDR3, 42 bases, with the frame set at the first base. The germline V gene sets CDR1 to MGHRA and CDR2 to YSYEKL. V was cut back by 3 bases and J by 9 bases, leaving a gap of 18 bases between them.